This TCR beta chain was identified during a study of CD4 T cells in relation to SARS-CoV-2 and coronaviruses. As for the study in general: ViraFEST: approximately 10-day antigen culture of PBMCs, then TCR beta CDR3 sequencing.

The unexposed donors gave CD4+ T cells in about 2011-2019, prior to COVID-19. The cells were cultured for about ten days before CD4+ T cells were isolated. With respect to this clone: Its antigen is as yet unknown.

Repertoires were generated with immunoSEQ multiplex PCR, while TCRdb's copy carries only in-frame clones and drops some. The sample has almost 20,000 clones; 70% to 75% are singletons. The V gene's germline CDR1 is SEHNR and CDR2 FQNEAQ (reference sequence). Trimming shortened V by 4 bases and J by 2 bases, and 8 bases separated the two germline ends. The CDR3 is 13 residues long. The material sequenced was CD4+ T cells from PBMCs, cultured in vitro. The chain combines TRBV7-9 with TRBJ2-5; no reliable D call. The sequence was collected from a human donor in good health. CDR3 loop: CASSYGVQETQYF. The DNA for the CDR3 is TGTGCCAGCAGCTATGGGGTTCAAGAGACCCAGTACTTC. The full variable domain, with the rest looked up from reference TRBV7-9 and TRBJ2-5, is DTGVSQNPRHKITKRGQNVTFRCDPISEHNRLYWYRQTLGQGPEFLTYFQNEAQLEKSRLLSDRFSAERPKGSFSTLEIQRTEQGDSAMYLCASSYGVQETQYFGPGTRLLVL.